The 9 T cell receptor beta chains given below trace back to one sample, sequenced in a study of response to subunit inactivated influenza vaccine. From the RT-PCR reads, TCRdb called clonotypes with MiXCR, one entry per CDR3 protein. The sample holds about half a million distinct CDR3 sequences, 7.5% to 8.5% seen once. Here the sequenced sample was PBMCs from blood, taken roughly 24 months after vaccination. The receptors were gathered from a man in his fifties or sixties who received an inactivated influenza vaccine.

This clonotype was detected many times. The chain uses TRBV28 and TRBJ1-5; no definite D call. The CDR3 covers 16 residues. Per the germline V gene, CDR1 is MDHEN and CDR2 is SYDVKM. V dropped 3 bases and J dropped 5 bases, with 17 bases sitting between them. The DNA of the CDR3 is TGTGCCAGCAGTTTGGTTCAAGGTAGGCACGATCAGCCCCAGCATTTT. This codes for CASSLVQGRHDQPQHF.

The J gene is TRBJ1-4, the V gene TRBV3-1, with a tentative D call TRBD1 (5 bases). The CDR3 length is 17 residues. Germline CDR1 and CDR2: LGHDT and YNNKEL (reference sequence). V shed 3 bases and J shed 7 bases, with 21 bases lying between them. The CDR3 nucleotides are TGTGCCAGCAGCCAGGTACACGACAGCTTCCGAAGTGAAAAACTGTTTTTT. Translation gives CASSQVHDSFRSEKLFF.

This clonotype has ten or more counts. This chain connects TRBV3-1 to TRBJ2-1; 9 bases are shared with TRBD2. The CDR3 spans 14 residues. Per germline, CDR1 LGHDT and CDR2 YNNKEL (reference sequence). V gave up 6 bases and J gave up 7 bases; unmatched junction bases: 7. CDR3 amino acids: CASRKAGGPNEQFF. CDR3 bases: TGTGCCAGCAGGAAAGCGGGGGGCCCAAATGAGCAGTTCTTC.

A few counts support this clonotype. V and J are TRBV5-5 and TRBJ2-1; 11 positions match TRBD2. Trimming removed 0 bases from V and 9 bases from J; junction bases left unmatched: 5. The CDR3 length is 15 residues. Germline CDR1 reads SGHKS; CDR2 reads YYEKEE (reference sequence). The CDR3 is CASSLETSGSFEQFF. CDR3 nucleotide sequence: TGTGCCAGCAGCTTGGAAACTAGCGGGAGTTTTGAGCAGTTCTTC. Variable domain in full (rest from reference TRBV5-5 and TRBJ2-1): DAGVTQSPTHLIKTRGQQVTLRCSPISGHKSVSWYQQVLGQGPQFIFQYYEKEERGRGNFPDRFSARQFPNYSSELNVNALLLGDSALYLCASSLETSGSFEQFFGPGTRLTVL.

This clonotype was counted between two and nine times. The chain has TRBV20-1 and TRBJ2-1, with no clear D. The germline V gene has CDR1 DFQATT and CDR2 SNEGSKA (reference sequence). The length of the CDR3 is 13 residues. Trimming took 0 bases from V and 6 from J, leaving 9 bases between them. The CDR3 DNA sequence: TGCAGTGCTAGAGATAGGCTAGGCAATGAGCAGTTCTTC. Amino acid sequence: CSARDRLGNEQFF.

This clonotype has more than one count but fewer than ten. The chain employs TRBV7-6 and TRBJ2-7; 9 nucleotides line up with TRBD1. CDR1 is SGHVS, CDR2 FNYEAQ, per germline. The trim removed 1 base at V and 6 bases at J, leaving 4 bases unmatched. CDR3 size: 14 residues. The CDR3: CASSLEGTGFEQYF. For the CDR3, the DNA is TGTGCCAGCAGCTTAGAAGGGACAGGGTTCGAGCAGTACTTC.

This clonotype turned up a few times. Here the CDR3 DNA reads TGTGCCAGCAGCTTAGCCGGGACTAGCGGGGGCACAGATACGCAGTATTTT. Amino acids: CASSLAGTSGGTDTQYF. V usage is TRBV7-9 and J usage is TRBJ2-3, with 13 bases fitting TRBD2. This CDR3 has 17 amino acids. After removal of 0 bases from V and 1 base from J, the junction contained 1 base not matched to a gene. Germline-derived CDR1 and CDR2 are SEHNR and FQNEAQ (reference sequence).

This chain joins TRBV12-3 or TRBV12-4 and TRBJ2-1, with D perhaps TRBD1 (5 bases). The CDR3 is 14 residues long. Trimming removed 8 bases at V and 7 bases at J, with 18 bases between. CDR3 sequence reads: CASQDSNLRNEQFF. Written as DNA, the CDR3 is TGTGCCAGCCAAGACAGTAATTTGAGGAATGAGCAGTTCTTC.

The chain recombines TRBV19 with TRBJ2-7; TRBD1 is a possible D gene (5 bases). Trimming took off 3 bases at V and 5 bases at J, with 11 bases between the two ends. The CDR3 extends over 13 amino acids. The V gene's germline CDR1 is LNHDA and CDR2 SQIVND (reference sequence). The CDR3, as DNA: TGTGCCAGTAGTATCGCAGGGTTGAACGAGCAGTACTTC. It translates to CASSIAGLNEQYF.